The source of this T cell receptor (beta chain) is a study of response to subunit inactivated influenza vaccine. The study, taken as a whole, reports: It was the authors' suggestion that each seasonal influenza vaccination recruits few new T cells.

TCRdb recomputed calls from the RT-PCR reads with MiXCR, one row per CDR3 protein. The sample holds 500,000 to 750,000 distinct CDR3 sequences, approximately 15% seen once. Concerning this clonotype: The antigen is unknown.

The receptor was isolated from a man aged 50 to 59 who received an inactivated influenza vaccine. The source material was PBMCs from blood, sampled roughly 12 days after vaccination.

CDR3: CASSYPIETPTYEQYF. The CDR3 DNA follows: TGTGCCAGCAGTTACCCGATAGAGACCCCCACCTACGAGCAGTACTTC. V and J are TRBV6-2 or TRBV6-3 and TRBJ2-7; D not certain. V gave up 2 bases and J gave up 2 bases, with 16 bases separating them. Germline lookup yields CDR1 MNHEY and CDR2 SVGEGT. The CDR3 loop spans 16 amino acids.